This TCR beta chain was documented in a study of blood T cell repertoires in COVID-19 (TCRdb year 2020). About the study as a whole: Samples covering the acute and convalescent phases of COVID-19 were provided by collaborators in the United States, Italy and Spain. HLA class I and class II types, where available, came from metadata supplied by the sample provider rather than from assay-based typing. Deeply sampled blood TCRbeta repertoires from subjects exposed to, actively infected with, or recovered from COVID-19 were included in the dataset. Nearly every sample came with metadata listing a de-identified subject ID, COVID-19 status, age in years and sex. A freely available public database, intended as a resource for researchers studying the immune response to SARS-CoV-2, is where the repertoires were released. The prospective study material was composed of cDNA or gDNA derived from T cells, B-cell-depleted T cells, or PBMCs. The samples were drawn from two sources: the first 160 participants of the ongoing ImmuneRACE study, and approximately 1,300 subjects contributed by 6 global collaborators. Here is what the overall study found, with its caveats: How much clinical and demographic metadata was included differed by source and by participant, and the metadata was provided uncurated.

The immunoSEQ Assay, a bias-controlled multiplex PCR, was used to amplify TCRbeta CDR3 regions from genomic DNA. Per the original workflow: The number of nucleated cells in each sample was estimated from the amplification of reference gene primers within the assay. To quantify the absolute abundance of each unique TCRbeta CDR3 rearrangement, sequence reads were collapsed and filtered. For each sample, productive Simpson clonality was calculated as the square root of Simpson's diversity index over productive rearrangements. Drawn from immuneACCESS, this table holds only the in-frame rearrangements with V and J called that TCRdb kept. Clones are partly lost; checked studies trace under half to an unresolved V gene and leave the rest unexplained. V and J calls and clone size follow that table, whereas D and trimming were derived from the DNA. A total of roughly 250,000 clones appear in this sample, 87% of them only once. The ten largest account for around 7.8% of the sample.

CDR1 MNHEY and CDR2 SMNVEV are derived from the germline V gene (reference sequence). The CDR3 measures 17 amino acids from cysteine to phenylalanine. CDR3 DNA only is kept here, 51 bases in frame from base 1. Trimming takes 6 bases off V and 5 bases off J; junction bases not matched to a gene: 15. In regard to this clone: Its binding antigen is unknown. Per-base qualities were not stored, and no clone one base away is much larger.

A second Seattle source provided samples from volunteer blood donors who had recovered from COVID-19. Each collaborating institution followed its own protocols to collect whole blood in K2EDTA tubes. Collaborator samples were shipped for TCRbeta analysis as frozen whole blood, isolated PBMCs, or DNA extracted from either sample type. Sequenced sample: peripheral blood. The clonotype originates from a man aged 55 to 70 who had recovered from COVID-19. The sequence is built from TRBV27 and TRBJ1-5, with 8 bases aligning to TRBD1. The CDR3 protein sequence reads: CASSLTGQGPIDQPQHF. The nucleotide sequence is TGTGCCAGCAGCCTGACCGGACAGGGACCTATTGATCAGCCCCAGCATTTT.